The clone carrying this T cell receptor beta chain appeared a single time. Its cognate antigen is unknown. Autoimmune disease history or systemic immunosuppression barred patients. Blood sampling was done at baseline, cycle 4 day 1, and cycle 7 day 1. Generated by immunoSEQ multiplex PCR, the TCRdb table keeps only in-frame clones and is missing some. This sample carries roughly 86,000 clones, just under 90% of them seen once, and the ten largest clones take 7% to 8.5%. The sample comes from a study of OX40 agonist ivuxolimab in advanced cancers. In the study overall: The treatment was a fully human IgG2 OX40 agonist, ivuxolimab. Findings and limits, study-wide: Among the lowest peripheral clonal expansion occurred in 0.1-3.0 mg/kg partial responders.

The specimen comprised CD4+ or CD8+ T cells sorted from blood, sampled in a trial of the OX40 agonist ivuxolimab. The clonotype originates from an adult with an advanced solid tumor such as melanoma, head and neck, liver or kidney cancer.

In DNA, the CDR3 is TGTGCCAGCGGATTAGGGGATAACACTGAAGCTTTCTTT. Amino acid sequence: CASGLGDNTEAFF. This rearrangement joins TRBV27 to TRBJ1-1; D may be TRBD1 (5 bases). Trimming cost V 8 bases and J 2 bases, with 12 bases left between them. Per germline, CDR1 MNHEY and CDR2 SMNVEV (reference sequence). The CDR3 sequence is 13 residues long.